This T cell receptor beta chain was sequenced in a study of T cell responses to AZD1222 COVID-19 vaccine. Sequencing used immunoSEQ multiplex PCR; TCRdb keeps in-frame clones, though not all of them. The data hold around 110,000 clones, with 80% to 90% observed a single time. The CDR3 runs 15 residues. Trimming pared 0 bases from V and 2 bases from J, leaving 11 bases between. Germline V CDR1 and CDR2: SGDLS, YYNGEE. This clone appeared a few times. This chain links TRBV9 with TRBJ1-1; the D is unclear. This specimen was peripheral blood, taken on day 0 of MenACWY control vaccination. The receptor's source is an adult in good health. DNA for the CDR3: TGTGCCAGCAGCGTAGTGGGAACCCCTAACACTGAAGCTTTCTTT. Protein sequence: CASSVVGTPNTEAFF.